This T cell receptor beta chain comes out of a study of shared clonotypes between healthy human individuals. The study, taken as a whole, reports: Incompleteness in sorted-subset sequencing, despite large depth, was shown by rarefaction.

Trimming removed 5 bases from V and 3 bases from J; junction bases left unmatched: 6. The CDR3 loop spans 15 amino acids. Germline assignment: CDR1 MNHEY and CDR2 SMNVEV (reference sequence). CD8 cells regarded as naive lacked CD45RO, were positively chosen for CCR7, and omitted terminally differentiated effector memory CD45RA+ cells. Donors were healthy HIV-negative adults without recent acute infections or vaccinations. At a deep level, the assay was run. Measured with immunoSEQ multiplex PCR; TCRdb has only the in-frame clones, and not every one. The sample lists around 640,000 clones, 90% to 97% seen once, with more than 0.085% in the top ten. On this clone: As yet, its antigen is unknown.

The receptor was derived from a woman aged 25 to 39 in good health. J is TRBJ2-7 and V is TRBV27; TRBD1 aligns across 11 bases. Sequencing input: naive CD8+ T cells sorted from blood. CDR3 coding DNA: TGTGCCAGCAGTCCTGGACAGGGGGCTATCTACGAGCAGTACTTC. Protein product: CASSPGQGAIYEQYF.